This TCR beta chain emerged from a study of shared clonotypes between healthy human individuals. The study's findings and limits: Non-shared clonotypes had lower generation probabilities than clonotypes shared by all four sorted-subset donors.

Each subset's genomic DNA was split evenly across several immunoSEQ plates. It was 200 to 250 ng DNA, about 30,000 T cell genomes, that sorted-subset replicate PCRs used. The data were produced by immunoSEQ multiplex PCR, yet TCRdb's version contains in-frame clones alone and is incomplete. Of fewer than 3 million clones listed, around 90% are singletons. About this clone: Its antigen remains unidentified.

Trimming pared 4 bases from V and 1 base from J, leaving 19 bases between. The CDR3 extends over 18 amino acids. Germline assignment: CDR1 SGHVS and CDR2 FQNEAQ. The chain joins TRBV7-8 to TRBJ2-2, with D perhaps being TRBD1 or TRBD2 (5 bases each). Sequenced sample: naive CD4+ T cells from PBMCs. The subset denotes: CD45RA+ positively selected. The clonotype originates from a young man in good health. Some clones in this sample may be carry-over from other donors' samples. This chain's CDR3 is CASSSLVYGARNTGELFF. In nucleotides, the CDR3 is TGTGCCAGCAGCTCCCTTGTGTACGGGGCCAGGAACACCGGGGAGCTGTTTTTT.